This record concerns one TCR beta chain sequence. Its antigen is not identified. Primers used in a second PCR of roughly 7 to 12 cycles were a sample-barcoded 5' primer and a J-beta primer mix. The template-switch adaptor was a 5' adaptor with 12 random nucleotides. It tagged each cDNA molecule. Every sample returned 2.5 million or more CDR3-containing paired-end reads. MiXCR was run by TCRdb on the 5' RACE reads, yielding one entry per CDR3 protein. This repertoire shows about 940,000 distinct CDR3 sequences, around 49% found once; its top ten account for 13%. The data were taken from a study of blood T cells in healthy people across ages. Study-wide findings and caveats: The unknown donor CMV status may have confounded expanded clonotype changes.

V was cut by 2 bases and J by 1 base, with 10 bases left in between. CDR1 and CDR2 from the germline V gene are LGHDT and YNNKEL (reference sequence). This CDR3 has 15 residues. Specimen: blood. The source is a man under 40 in good health. The chain uses TRBV3-1 and TRBJ2-3; TRBD1 is a possible D gene (5 bases). CDR3 bases: TGTGCCAGCAGCCAACCAGGGAATGGCACAGATACGCAGTATTTT. This gives the protein CASSQPGNGTDTQYF.